This TCR beta chain was recorded in a study of blood T cell repertoires in COVID-19. Study in general: COVID-19 samples collected from the United States, Italy and Spain covered acute and convalescent phases.

Authors' data handling: Estimation of nucleated cell counts relied on the amplification of reference gene primers. Measured with immunoSEQ multiplex PCR; TCRdb has only the in-frame clones, and not every one. V and J calls and clone size come straight from that table; D and trimming were deduced from the DNA. The table records approximately 99,000 clones, about 86% of them present only once. CDR3 length: 13 amino acids. Germline V gene data show CDR1 as SGHTA and CDR2 as FQGNSA. Unmatched junction bases numbered 5, after V lost 6 bases and J lost 9 bases. The sample was peripheral blood. The J gene is TRBJ2-1, the V gene TRBV7-2, with 10 bases aligning to TRBD2. The sequence was obtained from a woman aged 55-75 years in a cohort sampled during active or convalescent COVID-19. The CDR3 region has the DNA TGTGCCAGCAGACAAGCGGGGGGGGTTGAGCAGTTCTTC. It encodes CASRQAGGVEQFF.